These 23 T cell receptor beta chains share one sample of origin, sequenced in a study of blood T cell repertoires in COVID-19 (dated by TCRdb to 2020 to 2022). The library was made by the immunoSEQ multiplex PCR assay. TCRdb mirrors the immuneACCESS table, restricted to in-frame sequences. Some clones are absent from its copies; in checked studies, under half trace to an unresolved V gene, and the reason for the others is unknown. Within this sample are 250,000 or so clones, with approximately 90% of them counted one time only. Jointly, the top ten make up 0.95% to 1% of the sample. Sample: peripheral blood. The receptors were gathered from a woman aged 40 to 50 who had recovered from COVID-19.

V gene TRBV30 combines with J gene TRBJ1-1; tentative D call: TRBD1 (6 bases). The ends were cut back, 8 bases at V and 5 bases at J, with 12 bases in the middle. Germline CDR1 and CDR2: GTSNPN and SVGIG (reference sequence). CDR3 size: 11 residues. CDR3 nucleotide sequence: TGTGCCCAGAGGGGGGGGACTGAAGCTTTCTTT. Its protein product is CAQRGGTEAFF.

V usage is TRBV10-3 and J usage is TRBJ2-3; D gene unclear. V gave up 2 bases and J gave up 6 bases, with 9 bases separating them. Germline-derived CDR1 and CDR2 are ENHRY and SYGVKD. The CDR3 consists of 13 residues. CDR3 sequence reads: CAISEAAPDTQYF. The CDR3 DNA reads TGTGCCATCAGTGAGGCGGCACCCGATACGCAGTATTTT.

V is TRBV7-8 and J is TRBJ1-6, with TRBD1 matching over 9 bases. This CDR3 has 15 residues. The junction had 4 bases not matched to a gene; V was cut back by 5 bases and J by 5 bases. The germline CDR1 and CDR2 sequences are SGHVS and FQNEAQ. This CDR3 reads CASSTDRGDNSPLHF. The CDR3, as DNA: TGTGCCAGCAGCACGGACAGGGGCGATAATTCACCCCTCCACTTT.

The CDR3 reads CASSSADTQYF. In nucleotides, the CDR3 is TGTGCCAGCAGTTCCGCAGATACGCAGTATTTT. The V gene is TRBV12-3 or TRBV12-4, the J gene TRBJ2-3; D gene uncertain. The CDR3 is 11 residues long. Trimming removed 4 bases at V and 4 bases at J, with 3 bases between.

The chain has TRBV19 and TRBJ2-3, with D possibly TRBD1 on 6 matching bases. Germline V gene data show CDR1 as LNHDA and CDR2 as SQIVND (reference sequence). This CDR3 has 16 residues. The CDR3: CASSARGLASTDTQYF. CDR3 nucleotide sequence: TGTGCGAGTTCGGCCAGGGGCTTAGCCAGCACAGATACGCAGTATTTT.

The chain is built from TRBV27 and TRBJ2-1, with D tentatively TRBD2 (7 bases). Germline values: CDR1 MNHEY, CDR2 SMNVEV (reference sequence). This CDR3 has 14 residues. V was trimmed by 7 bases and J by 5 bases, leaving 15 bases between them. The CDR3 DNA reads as TGTGCCAGCACCCCTGGGGGGGCCAACAATGAGCAGTTCTTC. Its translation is CASTPGGANNEQFF.

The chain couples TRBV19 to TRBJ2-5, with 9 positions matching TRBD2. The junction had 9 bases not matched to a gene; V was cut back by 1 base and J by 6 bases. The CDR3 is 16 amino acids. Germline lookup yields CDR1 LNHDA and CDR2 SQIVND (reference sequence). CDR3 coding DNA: TGTGCCAGTAGTATAGGCGGTAGCGGGAGTAGCAAGACCCAGTACTTC. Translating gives CASSIGGSGSSKTQYF.

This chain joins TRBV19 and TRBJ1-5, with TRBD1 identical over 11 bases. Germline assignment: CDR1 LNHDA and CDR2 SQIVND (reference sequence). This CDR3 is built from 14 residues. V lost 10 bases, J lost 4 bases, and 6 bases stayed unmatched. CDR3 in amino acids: CATQGQGGNQPQHF. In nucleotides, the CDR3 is TGTGCCACCCAGGGACAGGGGGGTAATCAGCCCCAGCATTTT.

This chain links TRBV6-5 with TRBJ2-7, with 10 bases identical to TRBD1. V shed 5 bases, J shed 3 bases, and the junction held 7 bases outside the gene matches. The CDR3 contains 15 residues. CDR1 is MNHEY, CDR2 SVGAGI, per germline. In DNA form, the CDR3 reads TGTGCCAGCAGTCCAACCGGGACAGGGGTCTACGAGCAGTACTTC. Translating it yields CASSPTGTGVYEQYF.

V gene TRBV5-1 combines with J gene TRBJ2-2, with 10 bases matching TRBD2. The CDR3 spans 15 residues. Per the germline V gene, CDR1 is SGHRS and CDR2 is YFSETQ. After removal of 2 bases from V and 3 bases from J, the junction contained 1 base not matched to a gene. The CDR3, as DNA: TGCGCCAGCAGCTTCGGACTAGCGGACACCGGGGAGCTGTTTTTT. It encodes CASSFGLADTGELFF.

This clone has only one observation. CDR3 bases: TGTGCCATCAGTGAGTCGAAGGTAGCGGCAAACACCGGGGAGCTGTTTTTT. This gives the protein CAISESKVAANTGELFF. The chain couples TRBV10-3 to TRBJ2-2, with a tentative D call TRBD2 (6 bases). V dropped 0 bases and J dropped 2 bases, with 13 bases sitting between them. The CDR3 contains 17 residues. Germline V gives CDR1 ENHRY, CDR2 SYGVKD.

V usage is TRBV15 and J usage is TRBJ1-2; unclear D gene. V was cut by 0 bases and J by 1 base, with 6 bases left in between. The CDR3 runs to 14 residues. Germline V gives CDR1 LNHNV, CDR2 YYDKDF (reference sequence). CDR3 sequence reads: CATSRDRVNYGYTF. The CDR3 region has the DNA TGTGCCACCAGCAGAGATCGGGTTAACTATGGCTACACCTTC.

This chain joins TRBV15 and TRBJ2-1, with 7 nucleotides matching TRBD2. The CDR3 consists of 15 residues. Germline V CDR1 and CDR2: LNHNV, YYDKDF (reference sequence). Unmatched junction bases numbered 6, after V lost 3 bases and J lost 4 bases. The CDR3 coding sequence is TGTGCCACCAGCAGGGGGGGAGGGGAATACAATGAGCAGTTCTTC. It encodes CATSRGGGEYNEQFF.

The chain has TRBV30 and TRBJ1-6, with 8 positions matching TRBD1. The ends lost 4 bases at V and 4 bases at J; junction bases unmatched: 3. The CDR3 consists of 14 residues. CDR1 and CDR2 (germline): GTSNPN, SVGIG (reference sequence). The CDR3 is CAWNRDRYNSPLHF. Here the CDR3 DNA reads TGTGCCTGGAATCGGGACAGGTATAATTCACCCCTCCACTTT. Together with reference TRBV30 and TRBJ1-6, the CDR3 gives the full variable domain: SQTIHQWPATLVQPVGSPLSLECTVEGTSNPNLYWYRQAAGRGLQLLFYSVGIGQISSEVPQNLSASRPQDRQFILSSKKLLLSDSGFYLCAWNRDRYNSPLHFGNGTRLTVT.

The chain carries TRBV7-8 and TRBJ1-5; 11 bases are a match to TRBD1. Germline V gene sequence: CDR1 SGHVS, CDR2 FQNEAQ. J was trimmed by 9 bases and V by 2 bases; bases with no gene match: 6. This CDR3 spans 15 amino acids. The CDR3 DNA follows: TGTGCCAGCAGCTTAAGGCGGGACAGGGGGGGGCCCCAGCATTTT. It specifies CASSLRRDRGGPQHF.

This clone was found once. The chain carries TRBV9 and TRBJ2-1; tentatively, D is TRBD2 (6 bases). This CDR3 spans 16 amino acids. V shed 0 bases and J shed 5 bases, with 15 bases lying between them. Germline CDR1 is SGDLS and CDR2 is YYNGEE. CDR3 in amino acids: CASSVGPSARDNEQFF. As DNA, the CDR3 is TGTGCCAGCAGCGTAGGACCTAGCGCCCGTGACAATGAGCAGTTCTTC.

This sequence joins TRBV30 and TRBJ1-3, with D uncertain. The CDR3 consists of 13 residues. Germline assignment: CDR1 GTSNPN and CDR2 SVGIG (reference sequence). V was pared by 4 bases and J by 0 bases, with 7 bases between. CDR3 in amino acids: CAWIVSSGNTIYF. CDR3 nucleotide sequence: TGTGCCTGGATAGTTAGCTCTGGAAACACCATATATTTT.

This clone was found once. The CDR3 region has the DNA TGTGCCAGCAGCTTCCACCGGGACAGGGGGCTGTCCGGGGAGCTGTTTTTT. Protein sequence: CASSFHRDRGLSGELFF. The gene calls are TRBV7-2 and TRBJ2-2, with TRBD1 matching over 12 bases. With V trimmed by 3 bases and J by 6 bases, 8 bases remained unmatched. CDR1 and CDR2 (germline): SGHTA, FQGNSA. The CDR3 has 17 residues.

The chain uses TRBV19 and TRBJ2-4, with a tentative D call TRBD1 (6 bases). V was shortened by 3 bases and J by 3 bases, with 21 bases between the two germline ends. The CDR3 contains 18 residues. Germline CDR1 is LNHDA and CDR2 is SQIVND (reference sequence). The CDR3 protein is CASSMGAPPPLDKNIQYF. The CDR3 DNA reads TGTGCCAGTAGTATGGGGGCTCCCCCCCCATTGGACAAAAACATTCAGTACTTC. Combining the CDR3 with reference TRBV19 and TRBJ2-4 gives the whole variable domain DGGITQSPKYLFRKEGQNVTLSCEQNLNHDAMYWYRQDPGQGLRLIYYSQIVNDFQKGDIAEGYSVSREKKESFPLTVTSAQKNPTAFYLCASSMGAPPPLDKNIQYFGAGTRLSVL.

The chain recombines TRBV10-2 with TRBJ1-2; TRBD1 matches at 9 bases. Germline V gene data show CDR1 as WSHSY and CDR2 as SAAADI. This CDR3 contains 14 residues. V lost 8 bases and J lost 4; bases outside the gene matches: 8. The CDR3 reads CASHRGLGGYGYTF. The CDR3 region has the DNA TGCGCCAGCCACAGGGGGCTAGGGGGCTATGGCTACACCTTC.

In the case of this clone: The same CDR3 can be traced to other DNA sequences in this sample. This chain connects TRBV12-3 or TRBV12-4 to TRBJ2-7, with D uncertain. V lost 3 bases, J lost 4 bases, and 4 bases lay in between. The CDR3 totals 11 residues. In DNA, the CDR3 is TGTGCCAGCAGTTTTCTGTACGAGCAGTACTTC. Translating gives CASSFLYEQYF.

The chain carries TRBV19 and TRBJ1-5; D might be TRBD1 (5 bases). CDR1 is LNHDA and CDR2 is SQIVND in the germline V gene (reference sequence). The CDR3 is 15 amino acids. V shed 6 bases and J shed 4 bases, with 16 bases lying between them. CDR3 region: CASRDVDSPNQPQHF. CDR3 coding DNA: TGTGCCAGTAGAGACGTAGACAGCCCGAATCAGCCCCAGCATTTT.

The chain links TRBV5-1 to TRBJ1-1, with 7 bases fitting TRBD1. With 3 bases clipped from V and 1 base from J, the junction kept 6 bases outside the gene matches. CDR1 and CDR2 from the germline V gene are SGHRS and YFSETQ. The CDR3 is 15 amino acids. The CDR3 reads CASSSDRARNTEAFF. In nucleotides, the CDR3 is TGCGCCAGCAGCTCCGACAGGGCCAGGAACACTGAAGCTTTCTTT.